This is a list of T cell receptor beta chains from one sample in a study of long-term antiretroviral therapy in people with HIV. Measured with immunoSEQ multiplex PCR; TCRdb has only the in-frame clones, and not every one. The sample has tens of thousands of clones, around 83% seen once. The sequenced sample was unsorted PBMCs, obtained 0.2 years after starting antiretroviral therapy. The receptors were gathered from a woman aged 25 to 39 with HIV. Both conserved end residues are part of each CDR3. A D gene is named only where the DNA matches it firmly. Expanded clones get a size class; other rows say once, few or many, or leave the size out.

J: TRBJ1-1
D: -
V: TRBV19
size: -
DNA: TGTGCCAGTAGTATTAATCTGAACACTGAAGCTTTCTTT
CDR3: CASSINLNTEAFF

J: TRBJ1-3
D: -
V: TRBV6-1
size: -
DNA: TGTGCCGTCATCCGGCAACCCGGAAACACCATATATTTT
CDR3: CAVIRQPGNTIYF

J: TRBJ1-5
D: TRBD1
V: TRBV2
size: once
DNA: TGTGCCAGCAGCCCCGGGACAGGGGGCTCTCGGCCCCAGCATTTT
CDR3: CASSPGTGGSRPQHF

J: TRBJ1-5
D: -
V: TRBV9
size: -
DNA: TGTGCCAGCAGCGCCGACGGACAAAATAGGGAGCCCCAGCATTTT
CDR3: CASSADGQNREPQHF

J: TRBJ1-2
D: -
V: TRBV10-3
size: -
DNA: TGTGCCACCGGGACGTATGGCTACACCTTC
CDR3: CATGTYGYTF

J: TRBJ2-3
D: TRBD2
V: TRBV10-2
size: few
DNA: TGCGCCAACGGATGCGTGCGGGGGTTGGGAGATACGCAGTATTTT
CDR3: CANGCVRGLGDTQYF

J: TRBJ1-5
D: TRBD1
V: TRBV28
size: -
DNA: TGTGCCAGCAGCTCCGGGACAGGGGGATTAGCGACTTCTAATCAGCCCCAGCATTTT
CDR3: CASSSGTGGLATSNQPQHF

J: TRBJ2-1
D: -
V: TRBV6-1
size: -
DNA: TGTGCCAGCAGTGAAGTGCAGGATAATGAGCAGTTCTTC
CDR3: CASSEVQDNEQFF

J: TRBJ2-3
D: TRBD2
V: TRBV30
size: -
DNA: TGTGCCTGGAGTCTCCTGGCGGGGGGGCCCGATACGCAGTATTTT
CDR3: CAWSLLAGGPDTQYF

J: TRBJ1-2
D: -
V: TRBV28
size: -
DNA: TGTGCCAGCAGTTCAACCTACTGGGTTGGCTACACCTTC
CDR3: CASSSTYWVGYTF

J: TRBJ2-1
D: -
V: TRBV7-2
size: -
DNA: TGTGCCAGCAGCCCCCAGGGTTATGAGCAGTTCTTC
CDR3: CASSPQGYEQFF

J: TRBJ2-3
D: TRBD2
V: TRBV6-1
size: -
DNA: TGTGCCAGCAGCCCCCTAGCGGGGGGTACAGATACGCAGTATTTT
CDR3: CASSPLAGGTDTQYF

J: TRBJ1-6
D: -
V: TRBV25-1
size: -
DNA: TGTGCCAGCAGTGATGTGGGGAATTCACCCCTCCACTTT
CDR3: CASSDVGNSPLHF

J: TRBJ1-1
D: -
V: TRBV6-5
size: -
DNA: TGTGCCAGCAGTTACGCCCCCACCACTGAAGCTTTCTTT
CDR3: CASSYAPTTEAFF

J: TRBJ1-2
D: -
V: TRBV27
size: -
DNA: TGTGCCAGCAGTTCTATAGGGACCTTGGACTATGGCTACACCTTC
CDR3: CASSSIGTLDYGYTF

J: TRBJ2-5
D: -
V: TRBV5-8
size: -
DNA: TGTGCCAGCAGCTTGGACATACAGGGGGGGTCGGAGACCCAGTACTTC
CDR3: CASSLDIQGGSETQYF